Below are 9 T cell receptor beta chains sequenced from a single sample in a study of cytomegalovirus exposure and HLA in healthy donors. A multiplex PCR was run with 60 Vbeta primers and 13 Jbeta primers. Data came from immunoSEQ multiplex PCR; TCRdb stores just in-frame clones and leaves some out. The sample yields under 90,000 clones, around 80% seen once. The sequencing sample was made of PBMCs. The source is a man aged 45-60 years in good health and CMV-seropositive.

V is TRBV12-5 and J is TRBJ2-3; TRBD2 might be the D (6 bases). The ends were cut back, 4 bases at V and 0 bases at J, with 11 bases in the middle. The CDR3 totals 15 residues. CDR1 is LGHNT and CDR2 is FRNRAP in the germline V gene. The CDR3 sequence: CASGSQRVSTDTQYF. CDR3 DNA sequence: TGTGCTAGTGGTTCACAGCGGGTAAGCACAGATACGCAGTATTTT.

This clone was counted a single time. The chain links TRBV4-1 to TRBJ2-1, with TRBD2 matching over 10 bases. Germline V CDR1 and CDR2: MGHRA, YSYEKL. The length of the CDR3 is 16 residues. J gave up 4 bases and V 4 bases, and 7 bases lay outside the gene matches. In DNA, the CDR3 is TGCGCCAGCAGCCGTACACTAGCGGGACCTTACAATGAGCAGTTCTTC. Protein sequence: CASSRTLAGPYNEQFF.

This clone is a singleton in its sample. The V gene is TRBV7-2, the J gene TRBJ2-1; 7 bases align to TRBD2. Germline loops: CDR1 SGHTA, CDR2 FQGNSA. With V trimmed by 4 bases and J by 6 bases, 6 bases remained unmatched. The CDR3 has 14 amino acids. The CDR3 DNA is TGTGCCAGCAGCTCGGCACTAGCGACCAATGAGCAGTTCTTC. Its translation is CASSSALATNEQFF.

Written as DNA, the CDR3 is TGTGCCAGCAGCTTAGCGTCCAGCGGGAGTCTTAACGAGCAGTACTTC. Amino acid sequence: CASSLASSGSLNEQYF. The V call is TRBV7-9, the J call TRBJ2-5; 8 nucleotides agree with TRBD2. The last part of the DNA fits TRBJ2-7 better; the J call may be wrong. Germline V gene sequence: CDR1 SEHNR, CDR2 FQNEAQ (reference sequence). The CDR3 contains 16 residues.

The V call is TRBV27, the J call TRBJ2-7, with D unresolved. CDR1 is MNHEY, CDR2 SMNVEV, per germline (reference sequence). There are 14 residues in the CDR3. Trimming removed 2 bases from V and 5 bases from J, with 13 bases in between. The CDR3 bases are TGTGCCAGCAGTTTACAGGCTTCATTCCACGAGCAGTACTTC. Protein: CASSLQASFHEQYF.

This clone occurred once. Its ends do not fully match the called genes, so a read error is possible. The CDR3 is CASSLISGQSIDTQYF. The CDR3 DNA reads as TGTGCCAGCAGCCTAATTAGCGGTCAGAGCATAGATACGCAGTATTTT. The chain is built from TRBV7-2 and TRBJ2-3; D possibly corresponds to TRBD2 (6 bases). This CDR3 is built from 16 residues. Germline values: CDR1 SGHTA, CDR2 FQGNSA.

V gene TRBV5-1 combines with J gene TRBJ1-2, with a possible D match to TRBD1 (6 bases). The germline V and J ends were trimmed by 4 bases and 2 bases, with 9 bases remaining between them. CDR3 size: 13 residues. Germline V lookup: CDR1 SGHRS, CDR2 YFSETQ. The DNA for the CDR3 is TGCGCCAGCAGCGCTGGACAGAACTATGGCTACACCTTC. Amino acid sequence: CASSAGQNYGYTF.

V is TRBV7-9 and J is TRBJ2-5; 11 bases are a match to TRBD2. The J call could be wrong; TRBJ2-7 is a better fit for the DNA end. Looked up from germline, CDR1 is SEHNR and CDR2 is FQNEAQ (reference sequence). The CDR3 is 16 residues long. The CDR3 region is CASSSSSGRPSYEQYF. CDR3 bases: TGTGCCAGCAGCTCGTCTAGCGGGAGGCCGTCCTACGAGCAGTACTTC.

The rearrangement joins TRBV19 to TRBJ2-1; TRBD1 matches 11 bases. V lost 6 bases to trimming and J lost 6 bases; unmatched junction nucleotides: 7. CDR1 is LNHDA, CDR2 SQIVND, per germline (reference sequence). CDR3 length equals 15 residues. The CDR3 DNA reads as TGTGCCAGTAGATTCGGACAGGGGGCGGTCAATGAGCAGTTCTTC. Its protein is CASRFGQGAVNEQFF.